These 6 T cell receptor beta chains were sequenced from one sample in a study of blood T cell repertoires in COVID-19. The repertoire was sequenced with immunoSEQ multiplex PCR; TCRdb's copy has only in-frame clones and lacks some. Of 150,000 to 200,000 clones in the sample, more than 75% were seen once. Sequencing used peripheral blood. The source is a person aged 65-85 years with COVID-19, enrolled during active disease.

This clone appeared once. J is TRBJ1-5 and V is TRBV10-2; perhaps TRBD1 as D (6 bases). The CDR3 consists of 18 residues. CDR1 and CDR2 from the germline V gene are WSHSY and SAAADI. Trimming removed 8 bases at V and 2 bases at J, with 25 bases between. CDR3 in amino acids: CASSDDRFFPQRNQPQHF. The CDR3 coding sequence is TGCGCCAGCTCCGACGACAGGTTTTTTCCCCAACGCAATCAGCCCCAGCATTTT.

The V call is TRBV6-4, the J call TRBJ2-5; 11 bases fit TRBD1. CDR3 length: 18 residues. The germline V gene encodes CDR1 MRHNA and CDR2 SNTAGT. The V segment lost 6 bases and the J segment 5 bases; nucleotides outside the gene matches: 17. CDR3 residues: CASSPPTRDRGVEETQYF. The CDR3 nucleotides are TGTGCCAGCAGCCCCCCCACCCGGGACAGGGGGGTCGAGGAGACCCAGTACTTC.

V and J are TRBV7-2 and TRBJ1-5, with D maybe TRBD1 (5 bases). In germline, CDR1 is SGHTA, CDR2 FQGNSA. V lost 5 bases and J lost 6, with 17 bases in between. There are 15 residues in the CDR3. The CDR3: CASSTSGGVGQPQHF. The DNA for the CDR3 is TGTGCCAGCAGCACTAGCGGGGGGGTGGGTCAGCCCCAGCATTTT.

J is TRBJ1-4 and V is TRBV11-1; 8 bases align to TRBD1. The CDR3 consists of 14 residues. Trimming removed 6 bases from V and 8 bases from J; junction bases left unmatched: 8. CDR1 is SGHAT, CDR2 FQDESV, per germline (reference sequence). The CDR3 spells CASRSDRGDEKLFF. Here the CDR3 DNA reads TGTGCCAGCAGATCCGACAGGGGCGACGAAAAACTGTTTTTT.

The CDR3 region has the DNA TGCGCCAGCAGCCACGGACAGGCCCTCAGTATGCAGACCCAGTACTTC. It codes for CASSHGQALSMQTQYF. The chain employs TRBV5-1 and TRBJ2-5, with TRBD1 matching 7 bases. The CDR3 spans 16 residues. CDR1 and CDR2 from the germline V gene are SGHRS and YFSETQ. V lost 4 bases, J lost 6 bases, and 15 bases stayed unmatched.

The V call is TRBV7-6, the J call TRBJ2-5, with a weak D call TRBD2 (6 bases). This CDR3 comprises 12 residues. The V end lost 3 bases, the J end lost 5 bases, and 7 bases lay between the germline ends. Germline-derived CDR1 and CDR2 are SGHVS and FNYEAQ. CDR3 DNA sequence: TGTGCCAGCAGCTTTCGGGAGGAGACCCAGTACTTC. Encoded protein: CASSFREETQYF.